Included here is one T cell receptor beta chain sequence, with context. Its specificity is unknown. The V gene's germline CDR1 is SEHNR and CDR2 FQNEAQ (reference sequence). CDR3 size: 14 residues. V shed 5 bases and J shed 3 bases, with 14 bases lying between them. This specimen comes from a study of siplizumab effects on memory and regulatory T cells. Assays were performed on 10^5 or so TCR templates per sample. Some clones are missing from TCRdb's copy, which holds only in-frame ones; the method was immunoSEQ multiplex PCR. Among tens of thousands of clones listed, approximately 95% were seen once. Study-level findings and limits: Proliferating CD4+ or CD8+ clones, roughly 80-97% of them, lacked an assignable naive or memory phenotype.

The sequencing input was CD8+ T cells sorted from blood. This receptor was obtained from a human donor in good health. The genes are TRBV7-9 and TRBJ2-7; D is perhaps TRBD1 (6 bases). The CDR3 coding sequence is TGTGCCAGCAGCCCACAGGGTTCGGTCTACGAGCAGTACTTC. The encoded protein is CASSPQGSVYEQYF.